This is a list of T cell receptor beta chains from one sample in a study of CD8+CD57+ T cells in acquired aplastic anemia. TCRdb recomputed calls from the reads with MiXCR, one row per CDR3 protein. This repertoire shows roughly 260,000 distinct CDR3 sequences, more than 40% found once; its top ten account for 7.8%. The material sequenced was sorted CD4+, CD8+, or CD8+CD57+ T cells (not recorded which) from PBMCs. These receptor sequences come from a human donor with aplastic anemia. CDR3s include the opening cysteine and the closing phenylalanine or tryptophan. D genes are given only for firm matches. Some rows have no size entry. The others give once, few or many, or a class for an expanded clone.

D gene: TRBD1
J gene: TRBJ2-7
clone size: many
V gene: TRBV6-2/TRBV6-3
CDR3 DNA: TGTGCCAGCAAAACGAGGACAGGGAGAAACGAGCAGTACTTC
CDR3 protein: CASKTRTGRNEQYF

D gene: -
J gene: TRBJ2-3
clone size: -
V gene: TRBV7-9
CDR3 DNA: TGTGCCAGCAGCTCAACAGGGTCTAGCACAGATACGCAGTATTTT
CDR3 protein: CASSSTGSSTDTQYF

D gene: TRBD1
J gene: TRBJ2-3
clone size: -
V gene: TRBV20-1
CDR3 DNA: TGCAGTGGGACAGGGGGCACAGATACGCAGTATTTT
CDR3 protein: CSGTGGTDTQYF

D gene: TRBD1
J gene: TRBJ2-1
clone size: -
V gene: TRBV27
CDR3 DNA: TGTGCCAGCAGTTTATTCATCGCGGGGACAGGGATGTTAAATGAGCAGTTCTTC
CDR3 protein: CASSLFIAGTGMLNEQFF

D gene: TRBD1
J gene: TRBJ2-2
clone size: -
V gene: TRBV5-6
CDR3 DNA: TGTGCCAGCAACATAGAACAGGGGCAGGACACCGGGGAGCTGTCTTGG
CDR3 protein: CASNIEQGQDTGELSW

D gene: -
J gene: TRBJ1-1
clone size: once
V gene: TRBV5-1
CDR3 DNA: TGCGCCAGCAGCTCGACTGAAGCTTTCTTT
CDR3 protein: CASSSTEAFF

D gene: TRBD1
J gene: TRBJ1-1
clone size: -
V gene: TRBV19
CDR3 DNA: TGTGCCAGCAGGGGACAGGGCACTGAAGCTTTCTTT
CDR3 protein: CASRGQGTEAFF

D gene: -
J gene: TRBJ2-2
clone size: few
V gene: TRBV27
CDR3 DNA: TGTGCCAGCAGTTTATCCGTTAGGGGGGCCGGGGAGCTGTTTTTT
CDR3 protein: CASSLSVRGAGELFF

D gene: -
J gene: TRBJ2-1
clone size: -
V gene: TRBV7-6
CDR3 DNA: TGCGCCAGCGGCCCGGGGACCAACAATGAGCAGTTCTTC
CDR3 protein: CASGPGTNNEQFF

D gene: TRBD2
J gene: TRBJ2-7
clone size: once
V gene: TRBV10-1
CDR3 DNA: TGCGCCCCACAGCACTCGCGGGGGGGCAGGGGGATCAAAAACGAGCAGTACTTC
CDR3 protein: CAPQHSRGGRGIKNEQYF

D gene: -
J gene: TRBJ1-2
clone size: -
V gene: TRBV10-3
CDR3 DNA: TGTGCCATCAGTGAGTCGGGACCTTACCCCCATGGCTACACCTTC
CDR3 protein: CAISESGPYPHGYTF

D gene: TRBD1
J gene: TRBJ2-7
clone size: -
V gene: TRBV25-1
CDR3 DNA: TGTGCCATGAGTCCGGACAGGACCTACGAGCAGTACTTC
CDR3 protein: CAMSPDRTYEQYF

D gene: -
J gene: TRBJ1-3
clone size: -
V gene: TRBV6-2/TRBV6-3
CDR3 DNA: TGTGCCAGCAGCCAGGATCTGGACTTCTCTGGAAACACCATATATTTT
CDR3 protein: CASSQDLDFSGNTIYF

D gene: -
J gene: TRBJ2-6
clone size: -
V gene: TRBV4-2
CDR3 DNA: TGTGCCAGCAATGTTCTCGAGGGCGGCTCTGGGGCCAACGTCCTGACTTTC
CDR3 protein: CASNVLEGGSGANVLTF

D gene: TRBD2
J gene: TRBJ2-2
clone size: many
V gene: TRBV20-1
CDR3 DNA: TGCAGTGCTAGAGAACCGCGGGAGTCCGGGGAGCTGTTTTTT
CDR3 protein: CSAREPRESGELFF

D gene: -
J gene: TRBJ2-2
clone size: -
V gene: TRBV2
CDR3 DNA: TGTGCCAGCAGTGCCAGGAGAACCGGGGAGCTGTTTTTT
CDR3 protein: CASSARRTGELFF

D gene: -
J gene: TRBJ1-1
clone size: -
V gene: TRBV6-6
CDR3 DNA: TGTGCCAGCAGTTACCCATTTGGTAGGGACCCAGCTTTCTTT
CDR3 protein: CASSYPFGRDPAFF

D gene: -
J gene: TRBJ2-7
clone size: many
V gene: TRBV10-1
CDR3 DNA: TGCGCCAGCAGTGAGGAACGATACGAGCAGTACTTC
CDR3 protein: CASSEERYEQYF

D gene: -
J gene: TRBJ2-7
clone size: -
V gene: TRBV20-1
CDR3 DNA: TGCAGTGCTAGAGACGGAGAGAACTCCTACGAGCAGTACTTC
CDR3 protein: CSARDGENSYEQYF

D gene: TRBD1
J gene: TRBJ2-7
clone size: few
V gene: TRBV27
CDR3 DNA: TGTGCCAGCAGTTTCTCAACAGGGGACCACTCCTACGAGCAGTACTTC
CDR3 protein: CASSFSTGDHSYEQYF

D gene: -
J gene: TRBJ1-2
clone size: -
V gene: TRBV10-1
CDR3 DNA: TGCGCCAGCCCGACAGGCAACTATGGCTACACCTTC
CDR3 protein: CASPTGNYGYTF

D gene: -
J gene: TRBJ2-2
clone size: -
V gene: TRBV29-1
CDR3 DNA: TGCAGCGTGGCACGGGGGCGGAACACCGGGGAGCTGTTTTTT
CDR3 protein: CSVARGRNTGELFF

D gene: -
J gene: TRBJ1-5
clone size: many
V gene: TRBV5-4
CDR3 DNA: TGTGCCAGCAGTCCCGGGCCTGGGGGGGATCAGCCCCAGCATTTT
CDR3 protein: CASSPGPGGDQPQHF

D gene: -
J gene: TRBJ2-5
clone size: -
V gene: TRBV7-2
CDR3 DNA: TGTGCCAGCAGCTCAAACAGGGAAGAGACCCAGTACTTC
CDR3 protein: CASSSNREETQYF

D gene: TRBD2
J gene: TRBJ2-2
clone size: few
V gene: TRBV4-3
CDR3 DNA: TGCGCCAGCAGCCAAGAGGGGGTAGCGGGCGCAAACACCGGGGAGCTGTTTTTT
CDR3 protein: CASSQEGVAGANTGELFF

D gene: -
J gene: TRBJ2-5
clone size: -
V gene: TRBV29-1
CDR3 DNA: TGCAGCGTGCTCCGTGGTCGAGAGACCCAGTACTTC
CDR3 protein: CSVLRGRETQYF

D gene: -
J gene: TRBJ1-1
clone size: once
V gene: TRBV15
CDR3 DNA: TGTGCCACCAGCAGAGAGGGCAGGGTGGAAAAGAACACTGAAGCTTTCTTT
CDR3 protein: CATSREGRVEKNTEAFF